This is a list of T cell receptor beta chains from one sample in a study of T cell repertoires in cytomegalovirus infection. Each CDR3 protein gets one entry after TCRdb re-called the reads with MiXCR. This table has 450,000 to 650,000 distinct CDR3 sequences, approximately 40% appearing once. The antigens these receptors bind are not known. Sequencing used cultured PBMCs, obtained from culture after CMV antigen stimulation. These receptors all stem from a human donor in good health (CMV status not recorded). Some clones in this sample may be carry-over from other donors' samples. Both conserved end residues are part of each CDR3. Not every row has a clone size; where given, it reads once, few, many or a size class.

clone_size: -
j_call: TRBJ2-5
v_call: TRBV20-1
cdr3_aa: CSAGTSGGQETQYF

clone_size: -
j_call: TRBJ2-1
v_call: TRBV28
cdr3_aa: CASIRARTGGYNEQFF

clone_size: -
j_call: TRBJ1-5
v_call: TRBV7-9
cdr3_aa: CASSLGGQGSQPQHF

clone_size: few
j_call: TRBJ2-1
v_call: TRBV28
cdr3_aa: CASSTIDDEQFF

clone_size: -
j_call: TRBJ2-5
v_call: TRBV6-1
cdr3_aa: CASTGVIETQYF

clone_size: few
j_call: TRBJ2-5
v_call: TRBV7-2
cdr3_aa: CASSLNTGQETQYF

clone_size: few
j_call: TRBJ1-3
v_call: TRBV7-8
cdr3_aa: CASSSQGLMAGNTIYF

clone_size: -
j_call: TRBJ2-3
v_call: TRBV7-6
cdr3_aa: CASSAAGSTDTQYF

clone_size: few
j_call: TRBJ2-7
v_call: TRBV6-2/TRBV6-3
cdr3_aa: CASSSSGSYEQYF

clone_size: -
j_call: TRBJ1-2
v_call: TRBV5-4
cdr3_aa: CASSVDNNYGYTF

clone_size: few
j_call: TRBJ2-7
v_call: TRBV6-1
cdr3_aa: CASKYRGEAYEQYF

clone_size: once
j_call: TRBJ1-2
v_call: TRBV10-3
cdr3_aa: CAISDGGTGNYGYTF

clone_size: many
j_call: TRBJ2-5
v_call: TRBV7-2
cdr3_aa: CASSLAQTGSWETQYF

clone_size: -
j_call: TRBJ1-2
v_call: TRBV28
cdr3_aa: CASSQGDYGYTF

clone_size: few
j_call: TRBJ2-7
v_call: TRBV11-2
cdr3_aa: CASSSTRGYEQYF

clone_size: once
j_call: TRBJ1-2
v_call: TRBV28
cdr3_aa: CASSPLQDPNYGYTF

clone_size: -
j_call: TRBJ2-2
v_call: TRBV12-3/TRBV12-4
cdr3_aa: CASSLRGLGTGELFF

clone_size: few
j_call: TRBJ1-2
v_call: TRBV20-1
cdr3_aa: CSATRRTGEIYGYTF

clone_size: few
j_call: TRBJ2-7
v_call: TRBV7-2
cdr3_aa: CASSRSLPGGAYEQYF

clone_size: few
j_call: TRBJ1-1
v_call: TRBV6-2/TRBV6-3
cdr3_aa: CASSRANTEAFF

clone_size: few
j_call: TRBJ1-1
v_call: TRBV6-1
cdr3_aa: CASTRVQNTEAFF

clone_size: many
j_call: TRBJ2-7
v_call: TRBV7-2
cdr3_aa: CASSLALFGTYYEQYF

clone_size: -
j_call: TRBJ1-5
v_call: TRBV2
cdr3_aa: CASSPQQLLFNQPQHF

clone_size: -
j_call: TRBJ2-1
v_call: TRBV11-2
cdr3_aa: CASNQDRGNDEQFF

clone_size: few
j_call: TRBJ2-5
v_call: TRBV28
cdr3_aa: CASRLPRGRGRKETQYF

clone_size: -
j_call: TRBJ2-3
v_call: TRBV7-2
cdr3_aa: CASSLVGPTQYF

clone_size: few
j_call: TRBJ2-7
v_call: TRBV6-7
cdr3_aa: CASSRDTPLQYF